This TCR beta chain was profiled in a study of cytomegalovirus exposure and HLA in healthy donors. Regarding the study as a whole: Later work found most CMV-associated TCR beta chains apparently HLA-restricted. An apparent linkage of common viral pathogens to several of the most significant clusters emerged in a later analysis.

The PCR contained 60 Vbeta and 13 Jbeta primers. Sequencing was performed with immunoSEQ multiplex PCR; in TCRdb, only in-frame clones are kept and a portion is missing. This sample carries 95,000 to 150,000 clones, about four fifths of them seen once, and the ten largest clones take approximately 3.8%. V dropped 5 bases and J dropped 1 base, with 10 bases sitting between them. This CDR3 is 14 amino acids long. Germline V gene sequence: CDR1 SGHNT, CDR2 YYREEE (reference sequence). Points on this clone: Antigen: not known.

The sequenced material came from PBMCs. The sequence came from a woman aged 40 to 55 in good health and CMV-seropositive. The chain recombines TRBV5-4 with TRBJ1-3, with D possibly matching TRBD1 (5 bases). The CDR3 loop is CASSPRQSGNTIYF. The CDR3, as DNA: TGTGCCAGCAGTCCCCGACAGTCTGGAAACACCATATATTTT.